The 28 T cell receptor beta chains below were found in one sample sequenced in a study of T cell clonality in common variable immunodeficiency. Only in-frame clones appear in the TCRdb table, and some are missing; sequencing was by immunoSEQ multiplex PCR. This sample carries around 19,000 clones, none of them present only once. Study conclusions and caveats: In common variable immunodeficiency, TCR beta chains reportedly carried fewer deletions and N-nucleotide insertions.

The antigens of these receptors remain unknown. Sequencing used peripheral blood mononuclear cells. The receptors stem from a human donor with common variable immunodeficiency.

Notes on this clone: The read gets to within 3 residues of the CDR3 end, and the germline J gene fills in the rest. The chain links TRBV2 to TRBJ1-5, with D perhaps TRBD1 (5 bases). The CDR3 is 14 residues long. The germline CDR1 and CDR2 sequences are SNHLY and FYNNEI. V lost 0 bases, J lost 7 bases, and 10 bases lay in between. CDR3 bases read: TGTGCCAGCAGTGAAGCTAACTCAGGGCAGCCC. This translates into CASSEANSGQP. The entire CDR3 sequence reads CASSEANSGQPQHF. Full variable domain (missing parts from reference TRBV2 and TRBJ1-5): EPEVTQTPSHQVTQMGQEVILRCVPISNHLYFYWYRQILGQKVEFLVSFYNNEISEKSEIFDDQFSVERPDGSNFTLKIRSTKLEDSAMYFCASSEANSGQPQHFGDGTRLSIL.

This clone was counted a few times. The read is 3 residues too short to cover the CDR3 end, so that end is filled in from the germline J gene. The chain joins TRBV7-3 to TRBJ1-2, with 8 bases identical to TRBD1. The CDR3 is made up of 14 amino acids. From germline, CDR1 is SGHTA and CDR2 FQGTGA. Here the CDR3 reads CASSLEQGAGGYTF. CDR3 bases read: TGTGCCAGCAGCTTGGAGCAGGGGGCGGGGGGC.

This clone has ten or more counts. The read is 3 residues too short to cover the CDR3 end, so that end is filled in from the germline J gene. The rearrangement joins TRBV5-5 to TRBJ1-2, with a weak D call TRBD1 (6 bases). V lost 4 bases and J lost 0, with 13 bases in between. CDR1 SGHKS and CDR2 YYEKEE come from the germline V gene (reference sequence). The CDR3 loop spans 15 amino acids. The CDR3 here is CASSPTGQPNYGYTF. CDR3 bases read: TGTGCCAGCAGCCCTACCGGACAGCCTAACTATGGC.

In this sample, this clone turned up a few times. The missing CDR3 end, 3 residues past where the read stops, is filled in from the germline J gene. This chain joins TRBV18 and TRBJ1-1; D is unclear. Trimming stripped 3 bases from V and 4 bases from J, with 12 bases between. There are 14 residues in the CDR3. CDR1 and CDR2 from the germline V gene are KGHSH and LQKENI. Incomplete CDR3 DNA: TGTGCCAGCTCACCCATGCGTAGTGCCACTGAA. Protein product: CASSPMRSATE. Given in full, the CDR3 is CASSPMRSATEAFF.

This clone was detected ten times or more. The read ends 3 residues early relative to the CDR3; the germline J gene fills the gap. J is TRBJ2-1 and V is TRBV7-3; TRBD2 aligns across 8 bases. The CDR3 totals 16 residues. J was trimmed by 6 bases and V by 0 bases; bases with no gene match: 7. The germline gives CDR1 SGHTA, CDR2 FQGTGA. CDR3 bases read: TGTGCCAGCAGCTTAACTTCGAGCGGGAGACGCAATGAG. Its protein product is CASSLTSSGRRNE. The CDR3 in full is CASSLTSSGRRNEQFF.

This clone was found many times. The read halts 3 residues ahead of the CDR3 end, with the missing end drawn from the germline J gene. V and J are TRBV20-1 and TRBJ2-7; D may be TRBD1 (5 bases). The CDR3 has 11 amino acids. The V end was cut by 6 bases, the J end by 3 bases, with 9 bases between. Looked up from germline, CDR1 is DFQATT and CDR2 is SNEGSKA (reference sequence). The part of the CDR3 DNA that was read is TGCAGTGCGGACACGGACTACGAG. This encodes CSADTDYE. The CDR3 in its entirety is CSADTDYEQYF.

In its sample, this clone was seen many times. The observed sequence ends 3 residues before the CDR3 terminus, with the missing tail filled in from the germline J gene. The chain is built from TRBV20-1 and TRBJ2-3; 12 nucleotides line up with TRBD2. The V gene's germline CDR1 is DFQATT and CDR2 SNEGSKA (reference sequence). CDR3 size: 17 residues. With 0 bases clipped from V and 3 bases from J, the junction kept 7 bases outside the gene matches. The CDR3 DNA, read in part, is TGCAGTGCTAGAGATCTGCTAGCGGGAGGGGGTACAGATACG. As protein: CSARDLLAGGGTDT. The CDR3, in full, reads CSARDLLAGGGTDTQYF.

This clone was found many times. Read data end 3 residues before the CDR3 end; the end is taken from the germline J gene. The rearrangement joins TRBV18 to TRBJ1-5; D is perhaps TRBD1 (6 bases). Germline values: CDR1 KGHSH, CDR2 LQKENI. The germline V and J ends were trimmed by 3 bases and 5 bases, with 11 bases remaining between them. The CDR3 is 14 amino acids. CDR3 loop: CASSPGTYYQPQHF. The covered CDR3 bases are TGTGCCAGCTCACCCGGGACATACTATCAGCCC.

This clone has just a few counts. The CDR3 end is not reached by the read, which stops 3 residues before it; the germline J gene fills it in. The chain couples TRBV19 to TRBJ2-7; 10 bases align to TRBD2. Germline CDR1 LNHDA, CDR2 SQIVND (reference sequence). The J segment lost 5 bases and the V segment lost 8 bases, leaving 3 bases of the junction unmatched. The CDR3 is made up of 12 amino acids. CDR3 DNA (partial): TGTGCCAGTGCTAGCGGGAGAAACGAG. It translates to CASASGRNE. The entire CDR3 protein is CASASGRNEQYF.

This clone was counted only a few times. The CDR3 extends 3 residues past the end of the read, so its final part is completed from the germline J gene. V is TRBV7-2 and J is TRBJ2-3; tentative D call: TRBD2 (6 bases). Germline V lookup: CDR1 SGHTA, CDR2 FQGNSA. Trimming removed 5 bases at V and 3 bases at J, with 12 bases between. This CDR3 is built from 14 residues. The CDR3 bases that were read are TGTGCCAGCAGCCCAGCGGGTATGACAGATACG. Its translation: CASSPAGMTDT. The entire CDR3 protein is CASSPAGMTDTQYF.

Comment on this clone: The read terminates 3 residues ahead of where the CDR3 ends, so the germline J gene completes it. The rearrangement links TRBV7-9 to TRBJ2-3; D remains ambiguous. Looked up from germline, CDR1 is SEHNR and CDR2 is FQNEAQ (reference sequence). With 3 bases removed from V and 1 base from J, the gap between germline ends came to 5 bases. There are 13 residues in the CDR3. The covered CDR3 bases are TGTGCCAGCAGCTTTAGTGGCACAGATACG. Its translation: CASSFSGTDT. The whole CDR3 reads CASSFSGTDTQYF.

A note on this clone: Read data end 3 residues before the CDR3 end; the end is taken from the germline J gene. The gene calls are TRBV7-2 and TRBJ1-2; D uncertain. CDR3 length equals 14 residues. Germline CDR1 is SGHTA and CDR2 is FQGNSA. Trimming cost V 2 bases and J 0 bases, with 7 bases left between them. The DNA read from the CDR3 is TGTGCCAGCAGCTTATCGGCGGCTAACTATGGC. Translated: CASSLSAANYG. The entire CDR3 sequence reads CASSLSAANYGYTF.

This clone was counted ten times or more. The sequenced CDR3 bases are TGTGCCTGGAGTGTCACGGACAGCTATCACGAAAAA. It yields the protein CAWSVTDSYHEK. The CDR3 in its entirety is CAWSVTDSYHEKLFF. This sequence joins TRBV30 and TRBJ1-4; perhaps TRBD1 as D (6 bases). Read coverage stops 3 residues before the CDR3 terminus; the germline J gene supplies the remainder. The length of the CDR3 is 15 residues. Between the trimmed V and J ends, which lost 0 bases and 8 bases, there was a span of 16 bases. The V gene's germline CDR1 is GTSNPN and CDR2 SVGIG (reference sequence).

Comment on this clone: The CDR3 is cut off 3 residues early in the read; its end comes from the germline J gene. The rearrangement uses TRBV7-2 and TRBJ2-3; D unresolved. CDR3 length: 12 residues. The ends were cut back, 2 bases at V and 2 bases at J, with 2 bases in the middle. Germline V CDR1 and CDR2: SGHTA, FQGNSA. CDR3 DNA, as far as it was read: TGTGCCAGCAGCTTATACACAGATACG. Protein product: CASSLYTDT. The complete CDR3 reads CASSLYTDTQYF.

This clone has only a few counts. The read falls 3 residues short of the CDR3 end, and the missing part is taken from the germline J gene. The chain employs TRBV2 and TRBJ1-2; D is unresolved. The V gene's germline CDR1 is SNHLY and CDR2 FYNNEI. The CDR3 is 12 residues long. V was trimmed by 0 bases and J by 4 bases, leaving 3 bases between them. The CDR3 is CASSEASYGYTF. Partial CDR3 DNA: TGTGCCAGCAGTGAAGCCAGCTATGGC.

This clone counts as medium-sized. At one end, the junction sequence differs from germline, possibly due to a read error. The read ends 3 residues early relative to the CDR3; the germline J gene fills the gap. The chain uses TRBV7-7 and TRBJ2-3; perhaps TRBD1 as D (6 bases). Germline V gene sequence: CDR1 SSHAT, CDR2 FNYEAQ (reference sequence). This CDR3 region has 13 residues. CDR3 residues: CASSWTDTDTQYF. The sequenced part of the CDR3 DNA is TGTGCTAGCAGTTGGACAGACACAGATACG. The full variable domain, in which reference TRBV7-7 and TRBJ2-3 provide the parts outside the CDR3, is GAGVSQSPRYKVTKRGQDVTLRCDPISSHATLYWYQQALGQGPEFLTYFNYEAQPDKSGLPSDRFSAERPEGSISTLTIQRTEQRDSAMYRCASSWTDTDTQYFGPGTRLTVL.

About this clone itself: The read ends 3 residues early relative to the CDR3; the germline J gene fills the gap. The V call is TRBV11-2, the J call TRBJ2-1; 8 nucleotides align to TRBD2. In germline, CDR1 is SGHAT, CDR2 FQNNGV. The CDR3 is made up of 15 amino acids. V dropped 4 bases and J dropped 0; count of bases not matched to a gene: 2. The CDR3 protein is CASSWSGSSYNEQFF. The sequenced part of the CDR3 DNA is TGTGCCAGCAGCTGGAGCGGGAGCTCCTACAATGAG.

This clone was observed a handful of times. The CDR3 is cut off 3 residues early in the read; its end comes from the germline J gene. This chain links TRBV6-2 or TRBV6-3 with TRBJ1-2; D may be TRBD1 (6 bases). The CDR3 contains 15 residues. Deletions cut 8 bases from V and 6 bases from J, with 22 bases between. Germline CDR1 and CDR2: MNHEY and SVGEGT. Partial CDR3 DNA: TGTGCCAGCGCTCCGAATAGAATTAACAGGGATGGC. It encodes CASAPNRINRDG. The whole CDR3 protein reads CASAPNRINRDGYTF.

Regarding this clone: The missing CDR3 end, 3 residues past where the read stops, is filled in from the germline J gene. This specimen includes other DNA sequences encoding the same CDR3. The V call is TRBV7-9, the J call TRBJ1-5, with D maybe TRBD1 (6 bases). Germline assignment: CDR1 SEHNR and CDR2 FQNEAQ (reference sequence). The CDR3 is 14 residues long. V lost 3 bases and J lost 4, with 10 bases in between. The CDR3 DNA, read in part, is TGTGCCAGCAGCTTGGGAACAGGGAATCAGCCC. It yields the protein CASSLGTGNQP. The full CDR3 is CASSLGTGNQPQHF.

This clone was found many times. The read halts 3 residues ahead of the CDR3 end, with the missing end drawn from the germline J gene. This chain links TRBV5-6 with TRBJ2-2; 8 bases map to TRBD1. Germline loops: CDR1 SGHDT, CDR2 YYEEEE. With 3 bases clipped from V and 9 bases from J, the junction kept 7 bases outside the gene matches. This CDR3 is built from 14 residues. CDR3 loop: CASSYRQGLRELFF. CDR3 bases read: TGTGCCAGCAGCTATAGACAGGGGTTAAGGGAG.

The DNA read from the CDR3 is TGTGCCAGCAGTTACGTCCGGGGGAGTGCGGATACCGGGGAG. Translation: CASSYVRGSADTGE. The full CDR3 sequence reads CASSYVRGSADTGELFF. This sequence joins TRBV6-2 or TRBV6-3 and TRBJ2-2, with D perhaps matching TRBD2 (6 bases). The DNA ends 3 residues before the CDR3 does, and the rest of the CDR3 is filled in from the germline J gene. Germline V lookup: CDR1 MNHEY, CDR2 SVGEGT. V lost 2 bases and J 5 bases, leaving 18 bases between the germline ends. The CDR3 spans 17 residues.

This clone was observed many times. The CDR3 end lies 3 residues beyond the end of the read and is filled in from the germline J gene. The chain combines TRBV5-1 with TRBJ2-3, with 10 bases identical to TRBD1. J gave up 3 bases and V 0 bases, and 7 bases lay outside the gene matches. Germline CDR1 and CDR2: SGHRS and YFSETQ. This CDR3 contains 17 residues. The sequenced CDR3 bases are TGCGCCAGCAGCTTGGCCGGAGGGACAGGGGAAACAGATACG. It specifies CASSLAGGTGETDT. From start to end, the CDR3 is CASSLAGGTGETDTQYF.

This clone has ten or more counts. The read finishes 3 residues shy of the CDR3 end, and the germline J gene is used to complete it. V is TRBV29-1 and J is TRBJ2-5; D ambiguous. The length of the CDR3 is 13 residues. Germline lookup yields CDR1 SQVTM and CDR2 ANQGSEA. The V end lost 0 bases, the J end lost 3 bases, and 8 bases lay between the germline ends. CDR3 DNA, as far as it was read: TGCAGCGTTGAAGATCGCCAGAAAGAGACC. This gives the protein CSVEDRQKET. The entire CDR3 protein reads CSVEDRQKETQYF.

This clone occurred many times. The CDR3 goes on 3 residues after the read ends, and that part is filled in from the germline J gene. This chain links TRBV11-2 with TRBJ2-3; the D gene is possibly TRBD2 (5 bases). V was shortened by 4 bases and J by 3 bases, with 8 bases between the two germline ends. CDR1 is SGHAT and CDR2 is FQNNGV in the germline V gene. The CDR3 has 13 amino acids. CDR3: CASSWRGTDTQYF. CDR3 DNA (partial): TGTGCCAGCAGCTGGAGAGGGACAGATACG. Full variable domain (missing parts from reference TRBV11-2 and TRBJ2-3): EAGVAQSPRYKIIEKRQSVAFWCNPISGHATLYWYQQILGQGPKLLIQFQNNGVVDDSQLPKDRFSAERLKGVDSTLKIQPAKLEDSAVYLCASSWRGTDTQYFGPGTRLTVL.

Worth noting for this clone: The read finishes 3 residues shy of the CDR3 end, and the germline J gene is used to complete it. The genes are TRBV20-1 and TRBJ1-2; D may be TRBD1 (6 bases). The CDR3 spans 13 residues. CDR1 and CDR2 from the germline V gene are DFQATT and SNEGSKA (reference sequence). The part of the CDR3 DNA that was read is TGCAGTGGACTACAGGGCCGATCGAAAGGC. It is translated as CSGLQGRSKG. The CDR3 as a whole reads CSGLQGRSKGYTF.

This clone came up many times. The read gets to within 3 residues of the CDR3 end, and the germline J gene fills in the rest. V usage is TRBV9 and J usage is TRBJ2-7, with D possibly TRBD2 on 5 matching bases. The V gene lost 3 bases and the J gene lost 3 bases, with 13 bases spanning the gap. Germline lookup yields CDR1 SGDLS and CDR2 YYNGEE. The CDR3 is 14 amino acids. The CDR3 sequence is CASSAPGRGYEQYF. Incomplete CDR3 DNA: TGTGCCAGCAGCGCACCCGGACGGGGCTACGAG.

This clone appeared many times. The CDR3 bases that were read are TGTGCCAGCAGTACAGGGTTGAACACTGAA. It specifies CASSTGLNTE. The whole CDR3 protein is CASSTGLNTEAFF. The chain carries TRBV6-4 and TRBJ1-1; maybe TRBD1 (6 bases). The read ends 3 residues before the CDR3 terminus; that terminus is restored from the germline J gene. Germline V gene lookup returns CDR1 MRHNA and CDR2 SNTAGT. The CDR3 has 13 residues. V was trimmed by 5 bases and J by 0 bases, leaving 7 bases between them.

This clone ranks as medium-sized (0.01 to 0.1%). The CDR3 bases that were read are TGTGCCAGCAGCCCTCACCTAGTGTTGCCCGGGGAG. Translated, it gives CASSPHLVLPGE. The CDR3 in full is CASSPHLVLPGELFF. The rearrangement uses TRBV7-3 and TRBJ2-2; D unclear. The read falls 3 residues short of the CDR3 end, and the missing part is taken from the germline J gene. The CDR3 totals 15 residues. Germline loops: CDR1 SGHTA, CDR2 FQGTGA. V gave up 5 bases and J gave up 6 bases, with 16 bases separating them.